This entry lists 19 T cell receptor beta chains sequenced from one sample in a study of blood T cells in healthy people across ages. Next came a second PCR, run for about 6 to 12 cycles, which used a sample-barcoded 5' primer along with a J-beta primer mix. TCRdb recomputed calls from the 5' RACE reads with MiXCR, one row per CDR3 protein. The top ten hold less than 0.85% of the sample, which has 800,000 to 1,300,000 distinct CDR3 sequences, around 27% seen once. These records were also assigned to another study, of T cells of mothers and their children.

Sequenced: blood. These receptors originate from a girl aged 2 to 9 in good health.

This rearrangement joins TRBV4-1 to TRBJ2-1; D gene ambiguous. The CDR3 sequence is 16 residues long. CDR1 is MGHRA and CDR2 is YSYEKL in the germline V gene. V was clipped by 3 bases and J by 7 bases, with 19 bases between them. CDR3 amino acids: CASSHPKIMAQNEQFF. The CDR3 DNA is TGCGCCAGCAGCCATCCAAAGATAATGGCACAAAATGAGCAGTTCTTC.

CDR3 coding DNA: TGTGCCAGCACCACCTTTACTGAAGCTTTCTTT. As protein: CASTTFTEAFF. V is TRBV12-3 or TRBV12-4 and J is TRBJ1-1; D not resolved. Between the trimmed V and J ends, which lost 7 bases and 5 bases, there was a span of 8 bases. The CDR3 loop spans 11 amino acids.

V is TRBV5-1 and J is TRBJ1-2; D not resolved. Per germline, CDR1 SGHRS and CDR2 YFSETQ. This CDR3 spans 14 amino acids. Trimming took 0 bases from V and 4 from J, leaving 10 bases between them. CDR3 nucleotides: TGCGCCAGCAGCTTGGCCGAAGGGAGCTATGGCTACACCTTC. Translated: CASSLAEGSYGYTF.

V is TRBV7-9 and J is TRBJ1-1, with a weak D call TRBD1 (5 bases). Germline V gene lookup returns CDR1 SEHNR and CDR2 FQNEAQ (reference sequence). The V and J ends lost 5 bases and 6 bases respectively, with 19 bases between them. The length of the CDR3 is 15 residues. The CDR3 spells CASSLWRGRLAEAFF. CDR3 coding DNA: TGTGCCAGCAGCCTGTGGAGGGGAAGGCTCGCTGAAGCTTTCTTT.

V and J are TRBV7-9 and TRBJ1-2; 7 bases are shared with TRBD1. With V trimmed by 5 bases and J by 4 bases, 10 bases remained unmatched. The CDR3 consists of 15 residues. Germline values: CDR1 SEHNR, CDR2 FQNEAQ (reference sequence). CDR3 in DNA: TGTGCCAGCAGCCCATCCGAGACAGGGATCTATGGCTACACCTTC. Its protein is CASSPSETGIYGYTF.

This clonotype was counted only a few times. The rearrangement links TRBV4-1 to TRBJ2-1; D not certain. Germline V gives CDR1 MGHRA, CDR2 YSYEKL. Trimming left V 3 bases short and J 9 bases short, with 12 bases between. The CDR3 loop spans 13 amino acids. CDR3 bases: TGCGCCAGCAGCCAGGTTAGCATTCCTGAGCAGTTCTTC. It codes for CASSQVSIPEQFF.

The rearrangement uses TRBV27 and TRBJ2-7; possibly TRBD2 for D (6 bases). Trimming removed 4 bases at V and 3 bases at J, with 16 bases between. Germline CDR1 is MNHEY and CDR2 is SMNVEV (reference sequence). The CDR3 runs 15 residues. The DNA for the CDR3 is TGTGCCAGCAGTTCGACTAGAGGTCCCCGCTACGAGCAGTACTTC. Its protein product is CASSSTRGPRYEQYF.

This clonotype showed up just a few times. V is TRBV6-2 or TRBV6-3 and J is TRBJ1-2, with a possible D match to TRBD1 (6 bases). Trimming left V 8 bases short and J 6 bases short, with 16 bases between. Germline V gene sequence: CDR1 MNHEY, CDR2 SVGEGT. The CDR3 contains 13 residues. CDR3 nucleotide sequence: TGTGCCAGCGCCGGGGGGCTTGCTGATGGCTACACCTTC. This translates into CASAGGLADGYTF.

CDR3 in amino acids: CASSLGSDWDIQYF. As DNA, the CDR3 is TGTGCCAGCAGCTTGGGGTCGGATTGGGACATTCAGTACTTC. J is TRBJ2-4 and V is TRBV5-8; D call uncertain. Per germline, CDR1 SGHTS and CDR2 YDEGEE. V was shortened by 0 bases and J by 8 bases, with 12 bases between the two germline ends. This CDR3 is built from 14 residues. The full variable domain, completed using reference TRBV5-8 and TRBJ2-4, is EAGVTQSPTHLIKTRGQQATLRCSPISGHTSVYWYQQALGLGLQFLLWYDEGEERNRGNFPPRFSGRQFPNYSSELNVNALELEDSALYLCASSLGSDWDIQYFGAGTRLSVL.

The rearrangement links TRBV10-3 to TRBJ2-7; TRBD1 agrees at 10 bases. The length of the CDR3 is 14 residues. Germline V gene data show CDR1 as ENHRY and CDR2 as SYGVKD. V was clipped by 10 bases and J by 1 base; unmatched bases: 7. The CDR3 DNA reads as TGTGCCACAACTCCGGACAGGGGGTCCTACGAGCAGTACTTC. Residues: CATTPDRGSYEQYF.

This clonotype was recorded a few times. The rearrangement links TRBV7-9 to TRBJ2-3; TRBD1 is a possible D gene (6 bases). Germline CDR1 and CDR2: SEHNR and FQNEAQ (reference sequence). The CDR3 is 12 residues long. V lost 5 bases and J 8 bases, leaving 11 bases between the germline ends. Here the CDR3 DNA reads TGTGCCAGCAGCCCCCGGGACATTACGCAGTATTTT. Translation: CASSPRDITQYF. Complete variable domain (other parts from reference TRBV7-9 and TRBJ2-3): DTGVSQNPRHKITKRGQNVTFRCDPISEHNRLYWYRQTLGQGPEFLTYFQNEAQLEKSRLLSDRFSAERPKGSFSTLEIQRTEQGDSAMYLCASSPRDITQYFGPGTRLTVL.

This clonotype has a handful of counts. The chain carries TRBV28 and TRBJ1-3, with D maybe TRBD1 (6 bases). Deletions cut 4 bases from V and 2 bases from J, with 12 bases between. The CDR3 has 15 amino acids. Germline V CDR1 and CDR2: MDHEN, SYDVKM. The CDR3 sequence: CASSSRGATGNTIYF. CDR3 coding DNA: TGTGCCAGCAGTTCCCGGGGGGCCACTGGAAACACCATATATTTT.

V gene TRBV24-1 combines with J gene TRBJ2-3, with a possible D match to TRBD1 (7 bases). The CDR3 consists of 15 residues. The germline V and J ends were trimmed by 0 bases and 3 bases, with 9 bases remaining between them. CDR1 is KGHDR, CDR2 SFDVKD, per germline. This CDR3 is CATSDLQGGTDTQYF. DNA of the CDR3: TGTGCCACCAGTGATTTGCAGGGGGGTACAGATACGCAGTATTTT.

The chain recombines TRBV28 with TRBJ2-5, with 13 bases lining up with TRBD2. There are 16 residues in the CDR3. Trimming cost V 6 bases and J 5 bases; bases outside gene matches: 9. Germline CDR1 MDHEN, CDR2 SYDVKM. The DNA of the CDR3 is TGTGCCAGCAGCGTCGGACTAGCGGGAGTCGTTGAGACCCAGTACTTC. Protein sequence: CASSVGLAGVVETQYF.

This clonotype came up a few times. The CDR3 nucleotides are TGTGCCAGCAGTTCGGACAGGGAGCGATCCTCCAACACCATATATTTT. This encodes CASSSDRERSSNTIYF. This chain connects TRBV7-9 to TRBJ1-3, with TRBD1 identical over 8 bases. The CDR3 runs 16 residues. After removal of 6 bases from V and 7 bases from J, the junction contained 14 bases not matched to a gene. CDR1 and CDR2 from the germline V gene are SEHNR and FQNEAQ (reference sequence). Full variable domain (outside the CDR3, taken from reference TRBV7-9 and TRBJ1-3): DTGVSQNPRHKITKRGQNVTFRCDPISEHNRLYWYRQTLGQGPEFLTYFQNEAQLEKSRLLSDRFSAERPKGSFSTLEIQRTEQGDSAMYLCASSSDRERSSNTIYFGEGSWLTVV.

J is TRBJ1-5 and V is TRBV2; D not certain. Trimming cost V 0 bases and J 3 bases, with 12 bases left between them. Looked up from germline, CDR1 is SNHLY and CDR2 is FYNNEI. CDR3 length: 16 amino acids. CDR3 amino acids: CASSEALEEFNQPQHF. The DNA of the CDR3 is TGTGCCAGCAGTGAAGCATTGGAAGAATTCAATCAGCCCCAGCATTTT.

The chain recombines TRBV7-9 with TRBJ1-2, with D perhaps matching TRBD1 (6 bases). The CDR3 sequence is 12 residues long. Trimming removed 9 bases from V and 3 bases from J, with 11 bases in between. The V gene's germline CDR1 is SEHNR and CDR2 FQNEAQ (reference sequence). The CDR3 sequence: CASRTDYYGYTF. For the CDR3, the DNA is TGTGCCAGTAGGACAGACTACTATGGCTACACCTTC.

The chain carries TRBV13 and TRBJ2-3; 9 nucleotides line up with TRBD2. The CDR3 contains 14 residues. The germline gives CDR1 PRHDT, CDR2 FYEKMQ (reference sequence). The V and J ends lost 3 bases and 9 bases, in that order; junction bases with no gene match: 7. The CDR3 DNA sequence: TGTGCCAGCAGCTTTCTAGCGGGGTTCAAGACGCAGTATTTT. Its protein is CASSFLAGFKTQYF.

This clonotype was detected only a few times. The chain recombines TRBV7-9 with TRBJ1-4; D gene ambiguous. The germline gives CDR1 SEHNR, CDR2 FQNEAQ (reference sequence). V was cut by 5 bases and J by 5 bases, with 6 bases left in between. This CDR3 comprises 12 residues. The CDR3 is CASSGENEKLFF. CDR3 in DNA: TGTGCCAGCAGCGGCGAGAATGAAAAACTGTTTTTT.